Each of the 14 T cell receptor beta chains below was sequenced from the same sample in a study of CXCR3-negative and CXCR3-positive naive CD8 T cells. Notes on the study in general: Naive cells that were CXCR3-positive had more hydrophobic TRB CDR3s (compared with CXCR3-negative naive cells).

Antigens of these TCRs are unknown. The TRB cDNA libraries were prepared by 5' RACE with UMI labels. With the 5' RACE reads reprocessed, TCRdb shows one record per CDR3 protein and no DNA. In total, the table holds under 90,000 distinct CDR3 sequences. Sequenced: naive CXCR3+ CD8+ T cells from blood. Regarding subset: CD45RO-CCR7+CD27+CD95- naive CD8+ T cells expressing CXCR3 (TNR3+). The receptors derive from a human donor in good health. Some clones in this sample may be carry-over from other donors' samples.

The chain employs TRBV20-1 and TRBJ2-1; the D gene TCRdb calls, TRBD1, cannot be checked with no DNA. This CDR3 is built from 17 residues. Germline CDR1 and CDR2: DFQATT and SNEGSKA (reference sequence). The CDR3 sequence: CSATVGDQGVHTNEQFF.

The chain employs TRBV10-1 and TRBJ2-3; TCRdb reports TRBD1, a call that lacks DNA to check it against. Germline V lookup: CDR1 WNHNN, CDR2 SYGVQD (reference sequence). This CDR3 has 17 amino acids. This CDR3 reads CASTRRIKTGTTDTQYF.

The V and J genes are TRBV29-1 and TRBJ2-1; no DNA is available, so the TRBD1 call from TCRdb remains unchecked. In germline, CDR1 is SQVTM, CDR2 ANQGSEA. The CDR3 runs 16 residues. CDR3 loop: CSGRPDLPGVYNEQFF.

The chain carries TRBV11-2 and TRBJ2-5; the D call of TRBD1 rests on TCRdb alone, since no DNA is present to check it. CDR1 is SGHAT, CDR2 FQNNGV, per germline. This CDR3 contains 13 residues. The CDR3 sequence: CASSSTGLETQYF.

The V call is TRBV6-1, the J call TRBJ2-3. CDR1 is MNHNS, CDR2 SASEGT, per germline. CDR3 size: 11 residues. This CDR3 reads CASRYTDTQYF.

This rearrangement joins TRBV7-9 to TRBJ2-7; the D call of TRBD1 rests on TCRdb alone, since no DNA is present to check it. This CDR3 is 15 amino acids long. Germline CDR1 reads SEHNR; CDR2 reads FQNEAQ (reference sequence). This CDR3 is CASRPPGRESLEQYF.

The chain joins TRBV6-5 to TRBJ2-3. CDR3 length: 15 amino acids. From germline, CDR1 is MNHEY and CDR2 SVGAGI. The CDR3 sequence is CASSLAIPNTDTQYF.

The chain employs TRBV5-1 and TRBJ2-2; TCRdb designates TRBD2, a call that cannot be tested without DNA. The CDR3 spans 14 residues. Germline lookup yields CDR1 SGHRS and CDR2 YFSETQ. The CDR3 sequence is CASTLAANTGELFF.

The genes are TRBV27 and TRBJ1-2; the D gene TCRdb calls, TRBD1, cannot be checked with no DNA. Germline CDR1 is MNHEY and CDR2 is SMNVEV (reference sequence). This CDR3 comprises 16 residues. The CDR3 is CASSPVTGAGFYGYTF.

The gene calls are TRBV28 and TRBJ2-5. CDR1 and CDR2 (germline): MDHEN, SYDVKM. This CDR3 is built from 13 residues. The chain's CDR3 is CASSFQPQETQYF.

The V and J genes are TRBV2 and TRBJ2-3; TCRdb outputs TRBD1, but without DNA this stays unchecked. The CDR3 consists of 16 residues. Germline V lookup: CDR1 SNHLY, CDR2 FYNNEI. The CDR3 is CASSEAGAFSTDTQYF.

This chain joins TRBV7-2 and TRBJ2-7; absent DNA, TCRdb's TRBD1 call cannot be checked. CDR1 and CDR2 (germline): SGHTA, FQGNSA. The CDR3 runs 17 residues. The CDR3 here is CASSPLGRPEDSYEQYF. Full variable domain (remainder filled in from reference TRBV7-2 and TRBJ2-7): GAGVSQSPSNKVTEKGKDVELRCDPISGHTALYWYRQSLGQGLEFLIYFQGNSAPDKSGLPSDRFSAERTGGSVSTLTIQRTQQEDSAVYLCASSPLGRPEDSYEQYFGPGTRLTVT.

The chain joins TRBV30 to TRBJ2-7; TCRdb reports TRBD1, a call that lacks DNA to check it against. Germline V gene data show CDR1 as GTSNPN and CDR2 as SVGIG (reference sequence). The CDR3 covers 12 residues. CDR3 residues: CAWSGPGGEQYF.

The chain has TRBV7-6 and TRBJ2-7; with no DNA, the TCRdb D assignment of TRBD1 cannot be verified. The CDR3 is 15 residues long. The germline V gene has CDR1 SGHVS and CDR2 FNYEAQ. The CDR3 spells CASSFGQGGSYEQYF.